This T cell receptor beta chain emerged from a study of patients and donors after allogeneic stem cell transplantation. This clonotype was found a few times. TCRdb called the RT-PCR reads again in MiXCR, with one record for every CDR3 protein. The repertoire includes about a million distinct CDR3 sequences, about a sixth of them detected once, and around 6% sits in the top ten. The CDR3 loop spans 15 amino acids. Germline CDR1 reads SGHRS; CDR2 reads YFSETQ. The V gene end was trimmed by 2 bases and the J gene end by 4 bases; junction bases not matched to a gene: 6. This TCR was sampled from a human donor who was either an allogeneic HSCT recipient or a stem cell or donor lymphocyte infusion donor (not recorded which). It is not recorded whose cells these are; they may come from a transplant donor. Input material: blood, either unsorted or a sorted T cell fraction (not recorded which). This chain uses TRBV5-1 with TRBJ1-2; 9 bases line up with TRBD1. CDR3 region: CASSFRTGEAYGYTF. CDR3 coding DNA: TGCGCCAGCAGCTTTAGGACAGGGGAGGCCTATGGCTACACCTTC.